The following is a T cell receptor beta chain sequence with its context. CDR3 length: 15 amino acids. The V end was cut by 0 bases, the J end by 15 bases, with 21 bases between. Germline CDR1 is SGHTA and CDR2 is FQGNSA. The data belong to a study of spatial heterogeneity in lung cancer. For the study at large: On average, each unique TCR and UMI combination appeared more than ten times in raw reads.

Time point defined: sample taken at primary tumor resection. The authors sequenced whole RNA from tumor, nontumor lung or frozen PBMC without sorting. TCRdb used MiXCR to reprocess the 5' RACE reads, holding one entry per CDR3 protein. The sample carries about 80,000 distinct CDR3 sequences, approximately 21% recorded once. This material consisted of PBMCs, taken at surgery. J is TRBJ2-1 and V is TRBV7-2, with D tentatively TRBD2 (6 bases). This sequence was found in a male donor with early-stage non-small cell lung cancer. The CDR3, as DNA: TGTGCCAGCAGCTTAGCTCTAGCGTGGGGTACTAAGGGGTTCTTC. Amino acid sequence: CASSLALAWGTKGFF.